A selection of T cell receptor beta chains follows, all from one sample in a study of OX40 agonist ivuxolimab in advanced cancers. Clones were sequenced by immunoSEQ multiplex PCR, and TCRdb holds only the in-frame ones, with some missing. The sample lists more than 35,000 clones, roughly 80% occurring once. This material consisted of CD4+ or CD8+ T cells sorted from blood, taken in a trial of the OX40 agonist ivuxolimab. The receptors shown here come from an adult with an advanced solid tumor such as melanoma, head and neck, liver or kidney cancer. Each CDR3 is given with its conserved first and last residue. A D gene is named only where the DNA matches it firmly. The listing skips clone size in some rows; elsewhere it reads once, few, many or a size class.

D gene: TRBD2; CDR3 length: 16; J gene: TRBJ2-3; V gene: TRBV10-1; clone size: .; CDR3 DNA: TGCGCCAGCAGTGATCCGACTAGCGGGCGAGCAGATACGCAGTATTTT; CDR3 protein: CASSDPTSGRADTQYF
D gene: TRBD2; CDR3 length: 14; J gene: TRBJ2-7; V gene: TRBV27; clone size: .; CDR3 DNA: TGTGCCAGCAGACCGGTAGCGGGAAGGTACGAGCAGTACTTC; CDR3 protein: CASRPVAGRYEQYF
D gene: .; CDR3 length: 13; J gene: TRBJ1-2; V gene: TRBV2; clone size: .; CDR3 DNA: TGTGCCAGCAGCGCGGACGGCCTCTATGGCTACACCTTC; CDR3 protein: CASSADGLYGYTF
D gene: TRBD1; CDR3 length: 15; J gene: TRBJ2-5; V gene: TRBV7-2; clone size: .; CDR3 DNA: TGTGCCAGCAGCTTAGGCGGACAGGGGGCAGAGACCCAGTACTTC; CDR3 protein: CASSLGGQGAETQYF
D gene: TRBD1; CDR3 length: 16; J gene: TRBJ1-1; V gene: TRBV5-1; clone size: .; CDR3 DNA: TGCGCCAGCAGCTTGGAGATTTTTGAGGGGGCTACTGAAGCTTTCTTT; CDR3 protein: CASSLEIFEGATEAFF
D gene: .; CDR3 length: 14; J gene: TRBJ1-5; V gene: TRBV10-2; clone size: few; CDR3 DNA: TGCGCCAGCAGTGGAGAGGGGATATATCAGCCCCAGCATTTT; CDR3 protein: CASSGEGIYQPQHF
D gene: TRBD2; CDR3 length: 15; J gene: TRBJ2-1; V gene: TRBV2; clone size: .; CDR3 DNA: TGTGCCAGCAGGGGACTAGCGGGAGCCTACAATGAGCAGTTCTTC; CDR3 protein: CASRGLAGAYNEQFF
D gene: .; CDR3 length: 15; J gene: TRBJ2-6; V gene: TRBV19; clone size: many; CDR3 DNA: TGTGCCAGTACAACCCAGGCCCCTGGGGCCAACGTCCTGACTTTC; CDR3 protein: CASTTQAPGANVLTF
D gene: TRBD2; CDR3 length: 17; J gene: TRBJ2-5; V gene: TRBV2; clone size: .; CDR3 DNA: TGTGCCAGCAGTGAATCGGGGCTAGCGGGAGGGGCAGAGACCCAGTACTTC; CDR3 protein: CASSESGLAGGAETQYF
D gene: .; CDR3 length: 16; J gene: TRBJ2-7; V gene: TRBV7-8; clone size: .; CDR3 DNA: TGTGCCAGCAGCTTACTCGGTGACGGCAGGGTAAGCGAGCAGTACTTC; CDR3 protein: CASSLLGDGRVSEQYF
D gene: TRBD1; CDR3 length: 15; J gene: TRBJ1-2; V gene: TRBV27; clone size: .; CDR3 DNA: TGTGCCAGCAGTTTAGCCACAGGGGGAAACTTTGGCTACACCTTC; CDR3 protein: CASSLATGGNFGYTF
D gene: TRBD1; CDR3 length: 15; J gene: TRBJ2-1; V gene: TRBV18; clone size: .; CDR3 DNA: TGTGCCAGCTCACCAGTGGGACAGGGGTACAATGAGCAGTTCTTC; CDR3 protein: CASSPVGQGYNEQFF
D gene: .; CDR3 length: 12; J gene: TRBJ1-1; V gene: TRBV19; clone size: few; CDR3 DNA: TGTGCCAGTAGTATAGGGTATACTGAAGCTTTCTTT; CDR3 protein: CASSIGYTEAFF
D gene: .; CDR3 length: 14; J gene: TRBJ2-7; V gene: TRBV15; clone size: .; CDR3 DNA: TGTGCCACCAGCAGCGTGGTAGCCCCCCACGAGCAGTACTTC; CDR3 protein: CATSSVVAPHEQYF
D gene: TRBD1; CDR3 length: 15; J gene: TRBJ2-7; V gene: TRBV7-9; clone size: medium-sized; CDR3 DNA: TGTGCCAGCAGCCTAGTGGGGGACAGCTCCTACGAGCAGTACTTC; CDR3 protein: CASSLVGDSSYEQYF
D gene: .; CDR3 length: 13; J gene: TRBJ1-1; V gene: TRBV11-2; clone size: .; CDR3 DNA: TGTGCCAGCAGTCGGGACTGGAACACTGAAGCTTTCTTT; CDR3 protein: CASSRDWNTEAFF
D gene: .; CDR3 length: 13; J gene: TRBJ2-5; V gene: TRBV12-5; clone size: .; CDR3 DNA: TGTGCTAGTGGTTTGTGGGTTGGGGAGACCCAGTACTTC; CDR3 protein: CASGLWVGETQYF
D gene: .; CDR3 length: 16; J gene: TRBJ1-5; V gene: TRBV2; clone size: .; CDR3 DNA: TGTGCCAGCAGCAATCCTAGGGGGGGAGCCAATCAGCCCCAGCATTTT; CDR3 protein: CASSNPRGGANQPQHF
D gene: .; CDR3 length: 16; J gene: TRBJ2-7; V gene: TRBV7-2; clone size: once; CDR3 DNA: TGTGCCAGCAGCTTTCGAAGATCACCCGAGTCCTACGAGCAGTACTTC; CDR3 protein: CASSFRRSPESYEQYF
D gene: .; CDR3 length: 14; J gene: TRBJ2-5; V gene: TRBV5-5; clone size: .; CDR3 DNA: TGTGCCAGCAGCTTGGCCCGGGGACAAGAGACCCAGTACTTC; CDR3 protein: CASSLARGQETQYF
D gene: .; CDR3 length: 14; J gene: TRBJ1-1; V gene: TRBV19; clone size: .; CDR3 DNA: TGTGCCAGTAGTAAGGGACCGTTAACCACTGAAGCTTTCTTT; CDR3 protein: CASSKGPLTTEAFF
D gene: TRBD2; CDR3 length: 18; J gene: TRBJ2-2; V gene: TRBV7-9; clone size: .; CDR3 DNA: TGTGCCAGCAGCCCAGGCTCCTGGGGGGGGTTATACACCGGGGAGCTGTTTTTT; CDR3 protein: CASSPGSWGGLYTGELFF
D gene: .; CDR3 length: 16; J gene: TRBJ1-2; V gene: TRBV30; clone size: .; CDR3 DNA: TGTGCCTGGAGTGTACAACACCCCCTTAGGGGATATGGCTACACCTTC; CDR3 protein: CAWSVQHPLRGYGYTF
D gene: TRBD1; CDR3 length: 16; J gene: TRBJ1-1; V gene: TRBV4-1; clone size: .; CDR3 DNA: TGCGCCAGCAGCCAAGAGACGACAGGGGGTCACACTGAAGCTTTCTTT; CDR3 protein: CASSQETTGGHTEAFF
D gene: .; CDR3 length: 13; J gene: TRBJ2-7; V gene: TRBV30; clone size: .; CDR3 DNA: TGTGCCTGGTCTTCTGGCATCTCCTACGAGCAGTACTTC; CDR3 protein: CAWSSGISYEQYF
D gene: TRBD2; CDR3 length: 17; J gene: TRBJ2-1; V gene: TRBV10-2; clone size: .; CDR3 DNA: TGCGCCAGCAGTGGGGGCTTTCTAGCGGGGCCCTACAATGAGCAGTTCTTC; CDR3 protein: CASSGGFLAGPYNEQFF
D gene: .; CDR3 length: 16; J gene: TRBJ1-5; V gene: TRBV4-1; clone size: .; CDR3 DNA: TGCGCCAGCAGCGACTACGGAGGGGATAGCAATCAGCCCCAGCATTTT; CDR3 protein: CASSDYGGDSNQPQHF
D gene: .; CDR3 length: 16; J gene: TRBJ2-7; V gene: TRBV11-2; clone size: .; CDR3 DNA: TGTGCCAGCAGAGGTTATAAAGGGATTAGCTCCTACGAGCAGTACTTC; CDR3 protein: CASRGYKGISSYEQYF
D gene: TRBD1; CDR3 length: 14; J gene: TRBJ1-1; V gene: TRBV7-9; clone size: .; CDR3 DNA: TGTGCCAGCAGCTCGGGACAGCTCAACACTGAAGCTTTCTTT; CDR3 protein: CASSSGQLNTEAFF
D gene: TRBD1; CDR3 length: 15; J gene: TRBJ2-1; V gene: TRBV11-3; clone size: .; CDR3 DNA: TGTGCCAGCAGCTTCCAGGGGGAGATCAACAATGAGCAGTTCTTC; CDR3 protein: CASSFQGEINNEQFF
D gene: TRBD1; CDR3 length: 17; J gene: TRBJ1-6; V gene: TRBV30; clone size: .; CDR3 DNA: TGTGCCTGGAGTGGGGGACTAGGACAGGGGGATAATTCACCCCTCCACTTT; CDR3 protein: CAWSGGLGQGDNSPLHF
D gene: TRBD2; CDR3 length: 13; J gene: TRBJ2-5; V gene: TRBV2; clone size: .; CDR3 DNA: TGTGCCAGCAGTCTTGAACGCGGGGGGACCCAGTACTTC; CDR3 protein: CASSLERGGTQYF
D gene: .; CDR3 length: 11; J gene: TRBJ1-1; V gene: TRBV6-6; clone size: once; CDR3 DNA: TGTGCCAGCAGTTATGAAACTGAAGCTTTCTTT; CDR3 protein: CASSYETEAFF
D gene: .; CDR3 length: 14; J gene: TRBJ2-7; V gene: TRBV6-5; clone size: .; CDR3 DNA: TGTGCCAGCAGACTCAGGGGTTTGACCTACGAGCAGTACTTC; CDR3 protein: CASRLRGLTYEQYF
D gene: TRBD1; CDR3 length: 15; J gene: TRBJ1-1; V gene: TRBV5-1; clone size: .; CDR3 DNA: TGCGCCAGCAGCTTGGACAGGGGGCGCCGGACTGAAGCTTTCTTT; CDR3 protein: CASSLDRGRRTEAFF